Shown below are 3 T cell receptor beta chains from a single sample sequenced in a study of cytomegalovirus exposure and HLA in healthy donors. Primers included in the PCR were 60 Vbeta and 13 Jbeta primers. Produced via immunoSEQ multiplex PCR; TCRdb's table is partial and in-frame only. The sample gives over 150,000 clones, roughly 70% of which show up once; less than 3.5% is in the top ten. Sequenced: PBMCs. The receptors stem from a woman aged 40 to 49 in good health and CMV-seropositive.

The rearrangement joins TRBV4-1 to TRBJ1-4; the D gene is possibly TRBD1 (5 bases). Germline V CDR1 and CDR2: MGHRA, YSYEKL. Trimming removed 8 bases from V and 2 bases from J, with 15 bases in between. This CDR3 has 15 amino acids. CDR3 nucleotides: TGCGCCAGCCGAACACCGGGGACTACTAATGAAAAACTGTTTTTT. Its translation: CASRTPGTTNEKLFF.

This chain joins TRBV5-1 and TRBJ1-1, with 7 bases aligning to TRBD1. The CDR3 loop spans 15 amino acids. Losses at the gene ends were 4 bases for V and 5 bases for J; bases not matched to a gene: 11. In germline, CDR1 is SGHRS, CDR2 YFSETQ. CDR3 residues: CASSNSDRDRTEAFF. DNA for the CDR3: TGCGCCAGCAGCAACTCAGACAGGGACCGGACTGAAGCTTTCTTT.

This clone appeared a few times. The chain is built from TRBV21-1 and TRBJ2-1; TRBD2 is the table's D call and was not checked against the DNA. TRBV21-1 has pseudogene status. CDR3 size: 15 residues. CDR3 sequence reads: CASSKNRGKDNEQFF. In DNA, the CDR3 is TGTGCCAGCAGCAAAAACCGGGGGAAAGACAATGAGCAGTTCTTC.